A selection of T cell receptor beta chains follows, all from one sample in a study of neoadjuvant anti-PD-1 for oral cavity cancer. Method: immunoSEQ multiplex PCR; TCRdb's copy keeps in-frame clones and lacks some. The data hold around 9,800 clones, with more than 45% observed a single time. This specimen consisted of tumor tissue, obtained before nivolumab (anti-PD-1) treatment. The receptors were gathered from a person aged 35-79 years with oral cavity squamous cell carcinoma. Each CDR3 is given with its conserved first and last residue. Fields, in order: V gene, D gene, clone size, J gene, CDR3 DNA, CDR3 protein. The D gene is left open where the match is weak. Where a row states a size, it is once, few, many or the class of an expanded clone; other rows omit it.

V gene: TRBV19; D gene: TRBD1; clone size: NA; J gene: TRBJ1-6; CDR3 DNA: TGTGCCACTGAACCCAGAACCGGGACAGGGAATTCACCCCTCCACTTT; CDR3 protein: CATEPRTGTGNSPLHF
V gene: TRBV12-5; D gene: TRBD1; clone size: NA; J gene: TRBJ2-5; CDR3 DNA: TGTGCTAGTGGCGCGGGACAGGGGAACATCCCGCAAGAGACCCAGTACTTC; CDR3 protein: CASGAGQGNIPQETQYF
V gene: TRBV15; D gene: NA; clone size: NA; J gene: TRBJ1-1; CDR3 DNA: TGTGCCACCAGCAGAGAAGGGCGTCGGACTGAAGCTTTCTTT; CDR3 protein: CATSREGRRTEAFF
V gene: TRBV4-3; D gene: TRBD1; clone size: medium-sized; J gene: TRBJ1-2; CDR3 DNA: TGCGCCAGCAGCCCCGGGACAGGGTCTATTGGCTACACCTTC; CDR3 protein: CASSPGTGSIGYTF
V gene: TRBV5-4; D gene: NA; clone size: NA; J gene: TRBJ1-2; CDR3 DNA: TGTGCCAGCATCCTGATGGGGGCCGACTATGGCTACACCTTC; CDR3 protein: CASILMGADYGYTF
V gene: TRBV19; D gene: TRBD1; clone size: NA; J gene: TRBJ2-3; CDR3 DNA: TGTGCCAGTAGTAACGACAGGGCCTCTAGCACAGATACGCAGTATTTT; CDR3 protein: CASSNDRASSTDTQYF
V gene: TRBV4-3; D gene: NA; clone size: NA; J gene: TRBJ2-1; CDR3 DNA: TGCGCCAGCAGCCAAGGGGCTTTCGCCAATGAGCAGTTCTTC; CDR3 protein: CASSQGAFANEQFF
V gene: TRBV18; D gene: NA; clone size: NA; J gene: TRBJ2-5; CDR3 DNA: TGTGCCAGCTCACCCCTGGAACAGGGAGGGACCCAGTACTTC; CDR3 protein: CASSPLEQGGTQYF
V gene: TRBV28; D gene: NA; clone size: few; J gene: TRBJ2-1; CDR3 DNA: TGTGCCAGCAGTCCGGGGGTCAGCTCCTACAATGAGCAGTTCTTC; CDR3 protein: CASSPGVSSYNEQFF
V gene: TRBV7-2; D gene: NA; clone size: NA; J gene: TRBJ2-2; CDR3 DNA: TGTGCCAGCAGGGTTGGGACAAAACCGAACACCGGGGAGCTGTTTTTT; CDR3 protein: CASRVGTKPNTGELFF
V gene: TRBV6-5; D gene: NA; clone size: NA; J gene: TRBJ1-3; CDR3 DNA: TGTGCCAGCAGTTACGCGCCGGGCTCTGGAAACACCATATATTTT; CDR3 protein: CASSYAPGSGNTIYF
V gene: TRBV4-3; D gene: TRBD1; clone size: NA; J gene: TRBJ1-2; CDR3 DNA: TGCGCCAGCAGCCAAGAGGACAGGCATTCCTATGGCTACACCTTC; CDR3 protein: CASSQEDRHSYGYTF
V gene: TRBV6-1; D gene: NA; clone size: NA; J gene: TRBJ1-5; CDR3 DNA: TGTGCCAGCAGGAATCGACGGAATAGCAATCAGCCCCAGCATTTT; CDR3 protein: CASRNRRNSNQPQHF
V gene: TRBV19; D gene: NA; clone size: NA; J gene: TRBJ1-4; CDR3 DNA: TGTGCCAGTAGTATAACGGGAGGTCCTAATGAAAAACTGTTTTTT; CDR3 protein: CASSITGGPNEKLFF
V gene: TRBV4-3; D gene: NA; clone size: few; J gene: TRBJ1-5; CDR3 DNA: TGCGCCAGCAGCCAAGTACTGGGAGAGGGATCCCATTTT; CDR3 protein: CASSQVLGEGSHF
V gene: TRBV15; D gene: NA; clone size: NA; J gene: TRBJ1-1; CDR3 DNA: TGTGCCACCAGCAGAGATAGGGGGGCCCTTGAAGCTTTCTTT; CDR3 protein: CATSRDRGALEAFF
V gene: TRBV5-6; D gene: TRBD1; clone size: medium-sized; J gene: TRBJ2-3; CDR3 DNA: TGTGCCAGCAGCTCCCGACAGGGGGGAAAGGATACGCAGTATTTT; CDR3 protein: CASSSRQGGKDTQYF
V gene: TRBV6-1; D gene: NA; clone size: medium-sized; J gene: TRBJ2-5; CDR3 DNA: TGTGCCAGCAAATGGGGAGACCAAGAGACCCAGTACTTC; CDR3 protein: CASKWGDQETQYF
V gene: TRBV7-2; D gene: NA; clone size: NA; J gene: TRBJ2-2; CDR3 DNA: TGTGCCAGCAGCTTAGTAGGGTCAGGGAGGTCCGGGGAGCTGTTTTTT; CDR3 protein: CASSLVGSGRSGELFF
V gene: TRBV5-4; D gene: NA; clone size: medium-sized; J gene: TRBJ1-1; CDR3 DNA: TGTGCCAGCAAAACTATGGGGGCGAACACTGAAGCTTTCTTT; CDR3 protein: CASKTMGANTEAFF
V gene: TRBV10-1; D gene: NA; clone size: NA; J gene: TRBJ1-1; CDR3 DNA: TGCGCCAGCAGCACAGGGAGGAACACTGAAGCTTTCTTT; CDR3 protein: CASSTGRNTEAFF
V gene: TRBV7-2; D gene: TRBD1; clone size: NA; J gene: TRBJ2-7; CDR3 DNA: TGTGCCAGCAGCTTAGTGACAGGGCCCCTAACCTACGAGCAGTACTTC; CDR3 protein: CASSLVTGPLTYEQYF
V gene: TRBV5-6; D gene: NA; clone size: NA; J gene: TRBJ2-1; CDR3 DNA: TGTGCCAGCAGCCATGGTCCCGTGCAGCAGTTCTTC; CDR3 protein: CASSHGPVQQFF
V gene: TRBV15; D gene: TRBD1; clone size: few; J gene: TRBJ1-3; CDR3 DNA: TGTGCCACCAGCACCGACAGGGCGGCAGGAAACACCATATATTTT; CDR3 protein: CATSTDRAAGNTIYF
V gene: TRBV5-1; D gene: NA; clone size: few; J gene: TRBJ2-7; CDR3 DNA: TGCGCCAGCAGCTTACAGGGTAAAGGGTACGAGCAGTACTTC; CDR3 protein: CASSLQGKGYEQYF
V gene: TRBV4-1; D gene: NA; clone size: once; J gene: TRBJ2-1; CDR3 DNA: TGCGCCAGCAGGCCCGGTGGAGGGGTCTACAATGAGCAGTTCTTC; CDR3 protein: CASRPGGGVYNEQFF
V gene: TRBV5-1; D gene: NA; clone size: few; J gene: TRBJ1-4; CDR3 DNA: TGCGCCACCCGAGGGGGACCTACTAATGAAAAACTGTTTTTT; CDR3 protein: CATRGGPTNEKLFF
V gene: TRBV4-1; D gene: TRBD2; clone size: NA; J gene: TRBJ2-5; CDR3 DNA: TGCGCCAGCAGCCCCGCTGGAGGGACTAGCGGGGGAAGTCCAGAGACCCAGTACTTC; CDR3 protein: CASSPAGGTSGGSPETQYF
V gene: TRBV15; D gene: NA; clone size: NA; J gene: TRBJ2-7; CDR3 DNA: TGTGCCACCAGCAGGGCCGCGGCGAAGGGGGAAAGCTACGAGCAGTACTTC; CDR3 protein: CATSRAAAKGESYEQYF
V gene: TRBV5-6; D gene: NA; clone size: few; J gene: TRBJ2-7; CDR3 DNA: TGTGCCAGCAGCTCAGACAGGTACGAGCAGTACTTC; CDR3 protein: CASSSDRYEQYF
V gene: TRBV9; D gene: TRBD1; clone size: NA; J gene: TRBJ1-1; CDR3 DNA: TGTGCCAGCACCAAGCAGGGGGTGAACACTGAAGCTTTCTTT; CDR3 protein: CASTKQGVNTEAFF
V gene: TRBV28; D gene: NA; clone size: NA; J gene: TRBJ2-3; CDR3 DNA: TGTGCCAGCAGCATTTCCAGGGCGGTCACAGATACGCAGTATTTT; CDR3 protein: CASSISRAVTDTQYF